This record concerns one TCR beta chain sequence. This record comes from a study of blood T cell repertoires in COVID-19. Study at large: Whether acute or convalescent, the COVID-19 samples came from the United States, Italy and Spain.

Sequencing used immunoSEQ multiplex PCR; TCRdb keeps in-frame clones, though not all of them. Of 200,000 to 250,000 clones listed, almost 85% are singletons. The sequenced sample consisted of peripheral blood. The sequence was obtained from a woman of 80 years or more with acute or convalescent COVID-19.

CDR3 in amino acids: CASSQEESFTSGDTQYF. In DNA, the CDR3 is TGTGCCAGCAGCCAAGAAGAATCTTTCACTAGCGGAGATACGCAGTATTTT. The V gene is TRBV3-1 (or the pseudogene TRBV3-2), the J gene TRBJ2-3; TRBD2 matches at 8 bases. From germline, CDR1 is LGHDT and CDR2 YNNKEL (reference sequence). This CDR3 region has 17 residues. The V segment lost 0 bases and the J segment 5 bases; nucleotides outside the gene matches: 10.